This T cell receptor beta chain comes out of a study of spatial heterogeneity in lung cancer. Time point specified: blood at routine non-recurrence follow-up after resection. Using its own MiXCR run on the 5' RACE reads, TCRdb lists one record per CDR3 protein. The sample holds approximately 93,000 distinct CDR3 sequences, less than 20% seen once. This clonotype has more than one count but fewer than ten. The material was PBMCs, obtained at follow-up. This TCR was sampled from a male donor with early-stage non-small cell lung cancer.

Written as DNA, the CDR3 is TGCAGTGCTAGACTCAGGGCGGGGAATTCACCCCTCCACTTT. Protein: CSARLRAGNSPLHF. V and J are TRBV20-1 and TRBJ1-6, with D possibly TRBD1 on 5 matching bases. With 2 bases removed from V and 7 bases from J, the gap between germline ends came to 12 bases. CDR1 DFQATT and CDR2 SNEGSKA come from the germline V gene (reference sequence). The CDR3 is 14 amino acids.